These T cell receptor beta chains were read from a single sample in a study of cytomegalovirus exposure and HLA in healthy donors. Generated by immunoSEQ multiplex PCR, the TCRdb table keeps only in-frame clones and is missing some. The sample yields about 160,000 clones, 76% seen once. Sequencing used PBMCs. The receptor source for this set is a man in his sixties in good health and CMV-seronegative. CDR3s include the opening cysteine and the closing phenylalanine or tryptophan. D genes are given only for firm matches. Size tells how often a clone was seen (once, few, many) or the class of an expanded clone, and some rows leave it out.

>17|few|TRBV19|-|TRBJ1-1
TGTGCCAGTAGTCCGAGCGGGCAGGTACGATTGAACACTGAAGCTTTCTTT
CASSPSGQVRLNTEAFF
>16|-|TRBV7-8|-|TRBJ2-2
TGTGCCAGCAGCCCAGGGACATTCGCGAACACCGGGGAGCTGTTTTTT
CASSPGTFANTGELFF
>13|-|TRBV6-1|-|TRBJ1-2
TGTGCCAGCAGTGAATGGCAATTTTATGGCTACACCTTC
CASSEWQFYGYTF
>15|few|TRBV6-4|-|TRBJ2-6
TGTGCCAGCAGTGTTTCGGGAGATGGGGCCAACGTCCTGACTTTC
CASSVSGDGANVLTF
>13|once|TRBV5-6|-|TRBJ2-2
TGTGCCAGCAGCTCAGCGAACACCGGGGAGCTGTTTTTT
CASSSANTGELFF
>15|-|TRBV7-6|-|TRBJ2-2
TGTGCCAGCAGCTTGGAGGACAGTTACACCGGGGAGCTGTTTTTT
CASSLEDSYTGELFF
>16|-|TRBV14|-|TRBJ1-3
TGTGCCAGCAGCCACCTGGGGAGTACCTCTGGAAACACCATATATTTT
CASSHLGSTSGNTIYF
>15|-|TRBV5-4|TRBD1|TRBJ2-7
TGTGCCTGCAGCTCTAGGACAGGGGGCGACTACGAGCAGTACTTC
CACSSRTGGDYEQYF
>17|-|TRBV12-5|TRBD1|TRBJ1-1
TGTGCTAGTGGCCCTATGCCGGGACAGGGGGTGAATACTGAAGCTTTCTTT
CASGPMPGQGVNTEAFF
>16|few|TRBV19|TRBD2|TRBJ2-3
TGTGCCAGTAGTATCCCAAGGACTAGCGGGGCAGATACGCAGTATTTT
CASSIPRTSGADTQYF
>13|once|TRBV18|-|TRBJ2-5
TGTGCCAGCGGGGGCACCGTAGGAGAGACCCAGTACTTC
CASGGTVGETQYF
>16|-|TRBV7-2|TRBD1|TRBJ1-4
TGTGCCAGCAGCTTAATCCCGGGACAGGGTAATGAAAAACTGTTTTTT
CASSLIPGQGNEKLFF
>14|-|TRBV30|-|TRBJ1-3
TGTGCCTGGAGTCCCCAGGGGCTGGGAAACACCATATATTTT
CAWSPQGLGNTIYF
>15|-|TRBV10-3|-|TRBJ1-2
TGTGCCATCAGTGAGTCGATGGCAGTTTTTTCGGGCTACACCTTC
CAISESMAVFSGYTF
>15|-|TRBV4-1|TRBD1|TRBJ2-5
TGCGCCAGCAGCCCCGGGACAGGGAGGAAAGAGACCCAGTACTTC
CASSPGTGRKETQYF
>13|-|TRBV10-3|-|TRBJ1-1
TGTGCCGCCCAAGGTTCCCAGGCCACTGAAGCTTTCTTT
CAAQGSQATEAFF